The sequence of this TCR beta chain was determined in a study of vaccination effects on CD4 cells after COVID-19. Study in general: There were a couple of convalescent patients who gave samples 16 days and one week before vaccination. Findings and caveats of the study: Convalescent patients numbered few in the study; early post-infection timepoints were missing entirely. Clones arising from infection and from vaccination showed marked clonal contraction late after vaccination.

TCRdb keeps only in-frame clones here, not all; method: immunoSEQ multiplex PCR. The table has approximately 26,000 clones, approximately 80% seen once. This CDR3 has 15 residues. Germline lookup yields CDR1 MNHNS and CDR2 SASEGT. Between the trimmed V and J ends, which lost 2 bases and 3 bases, there was a span of 13 bases. The ViraFEST assay expanded antigen-specific CD4+ T cells with viral peptide pools before sequencing. Upon completion of about ten days in culture, CD4+ T cells were isolated. A positive SARS-CoV-2 PCR test fell between March and December 2020. On days 3 and 7, fresh IL-2 medium replaced half the medium. This clone was found a few times. The antigen remains undetermined.

V and J are TRBV6-1 and TRBJ1-1; D is unresolved. The source material was CD4+ T cells from PBMCs cultured with HCoV-NL63 spike peptides, sampled before COVID-19 vaccination. This TCR was sampled from a human donor who had a prior SARS-CoV-2 infection. CDR3 bases: TGTGCCAGCAGTGAACACGTCGTTGGTGACACTGAAGCTTTCTTT. Translation gives CASSEHVVGDTEAFF.